Listed here are 32 T cell receptor beta chains from one sample, sequenced in a study of human T cells and chemical hapten exposure (dated by TCRdb to the early 2020s). Library construction relied on RACE. TCRdb names NextSeq 500 as the instrument used. TCRdb passed the public sequencing reads through fastp at Q25 and MiXCR, retaining productive beta sequences. Records with the same CDR3 protein are collapsed into one entry carrying the most frequent genes and DNA. The sample data list 62,000 or so distinct CDR3 sequences, and roughly 9.6% of these were observed just once. The leading ten clones occupy about 2% of the sample. This specimen's time point label, interpreted: patch test 3, about 24 weeks after DPC sensitization. Explained via the paper, the treatment or condition label denotes: therapeutic diphenylcyclopropenone sensitization with weekly scalp DPC. Here the sequenced sample was whole blood, taken in connection with sensitization to the hapten diphenylcyclopropenone (DPC). Receptor source: a woman aged 30 to 39 with alopecia areata. Some clones in this sample may be carry-over from other donors' samples.

In this sample, this clonotype turned up a few times. V is TRBV29-1 and J is TRBJ1-1; D gene uncertain. V dropped 1 base and J dropped 0 bases, with 9 bases sitting between them. The CDR3 covers 14 residues. Germline V gene sequence: CDR1 SQVTM, CDR2 ANQGSEA. CDR3 nucleotides: TGCAGCGTTGAAGTGTCCGGGGTGAACACTGAAGCTTTCTTT. It yields the protein CSVEVSGVNTEAFF.

The sample holds a few counts of this clonotype. This chain joins TRBV20-1 and TRBJ2-7; D is perhaps TRBD1 (8 bases). From germline, CDR1 is DFQATT and CDR2 SNEGSKA (reference sequence). The CDR3 has 13 residues. The germline V and J ends were trimmed by 2 bases and 5 bases, with 13 bases remaining between them. In DNA form, the CDR3 reads TGCAGTGCTAGAAACAGGGGGGGGAACGAGCAGTACTTC. Its protein is CSARNRGGNEQYF.

This clonotype was detected only a few times. This sequence joins TRBV29-1 and TRBJ2-1; 10 nucleotides agree with TRBD1. With 4 bases clipped from V and 2 bases from J, the junction kept 5 bases outside the gene matches. Germline CDR1 is SQVTM and CDR2 is ANQGSEA. CDR3 length: 15 amino acids. The CDR3 loop reads CSVGGTGATYNEQFF. CDR3 nucleotide sequence: TGCAGCGTTGGGGGGACAGGGGCCACCTACAATGAGCAGTTCTTC.

This chain connects TRBV11-1 to TRBJ2-5, with 7 bases that match TRBD1. V shed 5 bases, J shed 5 bases, and the junction held 11 bases outside the gene matches. Per germline, CDR1 SGHAT and CDR2 FQDESV (reference sequence). The CDR3 covers 15 residues. Here the CDR3 DNA reads TGTGCCAGCAGCCCCGGCATTAGGGGGCTGGAGACCCAGTACTTC. The encoded protein is CASSPGIRGLETQYF.

The J gene is TRBJ1-2, the V gene TRBV5-1; possible D gene TRBD1, 5 bases. Germline lookup yields CDR1 SGHRS and CDR2 YFSETQ. V shed 4 bases and J shed 4 bases, with 17 bases lying between them. The CDR3 is 15 residues long. CDR3 sequence: CASSQRTAGAYGYTF. In nucleotides, the CDR3 is TGCGCCAGCAGCCAACGGACGGCCGGGGCCTATGGCTACACCTTC.

This clonotype appeared a few times. V usage is TRBV18 and J usage is TRBJ2-6; D gene uncertain. Trimming took off 4 bases at V and 0 bases at J, with 7 bases between the two ends. The germline V gene has CDR1 KGHSH and CDR2 LQKENI. The CDR3 runs 15 residues. CDR3 region: CASSRGSSGANVLTF. The CDR3, as DNA: TGTGCCAGCTCACGTGGGTCCTCTGGGGCCAACGTCCTGACTTTC.

The chain links TRBV6-2 or TRBV6-3 to TRBJ2-6; D may be TRBD1 or TRBD2 (5 bases each). Per germline, CDR1 MNHEY and CDR2 SVGEGT. V was pared by 4 bases and J by 0 bases, with 7 bases between. The CDR3 covers 15 residues. CDR3 sequence reads: CASSWDGSGANVLTF. DNA of the CDR3: TGTGCCAGCAGTTGGGACGGCTCTGGGGCCAACGTCCTGACTTTC.

This clonotype has just a few counts. The CDR3 sequence: CASSKMSRDRDWPYEQYF. For the CDR3, the DNA is TGTGCCAGCAGCAAAATGTCCCGGGACAGGGACTGGCCCTACGAGCAGTACTTC. The rearrangement links TRBV21-1 to TRBJ2-7; TRBD1 is the table's D call and was not checked against the DNA. TRBV21-1 is given as a pseudogene. The CDR3 is made up of 18 amino acids.

The sample holds a few counts of this clonotype. V usage is TRBV27 and J usage is TRBJ2-5; no clear D. This CDR3 comprises 14 residues. V lost 5 bases and J 5 bases, leaving 15 bases between the germline ends. CDR1 is MNHEY and CDR2 is SMNVEV in the germline V gene (reference sequence). The CDR3 sequence: CASSGRGLLETQYF. CDR3 bases: TGTGCCAGCAGTGGCCGAGGCCTTCTGGAGACCCAGTACTTC.

Ten or more counts support this clonotype. The rearrangement joins TRBV20-1 to TRBJ2-7, with 7 bases matching TRBD2. The length of the CDR3 is 14 residues. Germline CDR1 and CDR2: DFQATT and SNEGSKA (reference sequence). V gave up 2 bases and J gave up 5 bases; unmatched junction bases: 9. DNA of the CDR3: TGCAGTGCTAGATATCGGACCGGGGGGAACGAGCAGTACTTC. Encoded protein: CSARYRTGGNEQYF.

This clonotype was found a few times. The chain employs TRBV7-9 and TRBJ2-5; the match to TRBD1 covers 9 bases. The CDR3 length is 16 residues. V trimming: 5 bases; J trimming: 1 base; junction bases outside the gene matches: 8. Germline V gives CDR1 SEHNR, CDR2 FQNEAQ (reference sequence). The CDR3 loop is CASSQGQGLAQETQYF. CDR3 DNA: TGTGCCAGCAGCCAAGGACAGGGGTTGGCCCAAGAGACCCAGTACTTC.

J is TRBJ1-6 and V is TRBV11-3; D may be TRBD1 (5 bases). The CDR3 runs to 16 residues. V lost 3 bases, J lost 4 bases, and 13 bases lay in between. Germline V gene data show CDR1 as SGHNT and CDR2 as YENEEA. This CDR3 reads CASSLTGGTYNSPLHF. CDR3 nucleotide sequence: TGTGCCAGCAGCTTGACGGGGGGGACTTATAATTCACCCCTCCACTTT.

This clonotype has more than one count but fewer than ten. The rearrangement links TRBV7-2 to TRBJ2-1; D unclear. The ends were cut back, 1 base at V and 7 bases at J, with 5 bases in the middle. The CDR3 has 12 residues. CDR1 is SGHTA and CDR2 is FQGNSA in the germline V gene. The CDR3 sequence is CASSLVENEQFF. The CDR3 coding sequence is TGTGCCAGCAGCTTAGTAGAGAATGAGCAGTTCTTC.

This chain links TRBV4-2 with TRBJ2-1; tentative D call: TRBD2 (5 bases). Per the germline V gene, CDR1 is LGHNA and CDR2 is YNFKEQ. V was clipped by 3 bases and J by 3 bases, with 18 bases between them. The CDR3 sequence is 17 residues long. The CDR3 DNA reads TGTGCCAGCAGCCACTCGTATCGGACTGGAGACTACAATGAGCAGTTCTTC. This sequence encodes CASSHSYRTGDYNEQFF.

In DNA form, the CDR3 reads TGTGCCAGCAGTTTAGGTTCAGGAGCTAACTATGGCTACACCTTC. Translation: CASSLGSGANYGYTF. V and J are TRBV12-3 or TRBV12-4 and TRBJ1-2; D unresolved. The CDR3 has 15 amino acids. Trimming pared 1 base from V and 0 bases from J, leaving 9 bases between.

This clonotype was counted many times. The rearrangement joins TRBV6-1 to TRBJ2-3, with D unclear. The CDR3 totals 13 residues. Germline V gene data show CDR1 as MNHNS and CDR2 as SASEGT. Trimming shortened V by 2 bases and J by 5 bases, and 8 bases separated the two germline ends. CDR3 in DNA: TGTGCCAGCAGTGAAATACGGAAAGATACGCAGTATTTT. The encoded protein is CASSEIRKDTQYF.

This clonotype was found many times. In DNA, the CDR3 is TGTGCCAGCTCACCTACGGGGATGGGTAATGAGCAGTTCTTC. Residues: CASSPTGMGNEQFF. The V call is TRBV18, the J call TRBJ2-1, with a possible D match to TRBD2 (5 bases). Germline CDR1 is KGHSH and CDR2 is LQKENI. The V and J ends lost 3 bases and 7 bases respectively, with 13 bases between them. The CDR3 consists of 14 residues.

This clonotype was found many times. The J gene is TRBJ2-5, the V gene TRBV5-1; 8 positions match TRBD2. Germline CDR1 is SGHRS and CDR2 is YFSETQ. V was clipped by 3 bases and J by 13 bases; unmatched bases: 11. The CDR3 runs 13 residues. The CDR3 DNA reads as TGCGCCAGCAGCTCGACTAGCGCCCGCTCGTTGTACTTC. Translated, it gives CASSSTSARSLYF.

The CDR3 is CASSQAGLTEAFF. The CDR3 DNA is TGCGCCAGCAGCCAAGCAGGTCTCACTGAAGCTTTCTTT. The chain has TRBV4-1 and TRBJ1-1; no clear D gene. Trimming cost V 1 base and J 4 bases, with 7 bases left between them. There are 13 residues in the CDR3. Germline V gene lookup returns CDR1 MGHRA and CDR2 YSYEKL.

This clonotype appeared a few times. The V call is TRBV5-5, the J call TRBJ2-7; 9 bases align to TRBD1. Looked up from germline, CDR1 is SGHKS and CDR2 is YYEKEE (reference sequence). There are 15 residues in the CDR3. V was pared by 4 bases and J by 5 bases, with 10 bases of the junction left unmatched. CDR3 sequence: CASSTKPGQGDEQYF. The CDR3 DNA follows: TGTGCCAGCAGCACGAAACCGGGACAGGGTGACGAGCAGTACTTC.

The chain recombines TRBV28 with TRBJ1-2; D perhaps matches TRBD1 (6 bases). The CDR3 consists of 13 residues. Deletions cut 6 bases from V and 4 bases from J, with 12 bases between. CDR1 and CDR2 from the germline V gene are MDHEN and SYDVKM. This chain's CDR3 is CASRPTTGYGYTF. In nucleotides, the CDR3 is TGTGCCAGCAGACCTACGACAGGCTATGGCTACACCTTC.

The rearrangement joins TRBV7-2 to TRBJ2-1; D ambiguous. The V and J ends lost 5 bases and 12 bases respectively, with 14 bases between them. This CDR3 contains 12 residues. The V gene's germline CDR1 is SGHTA and CDR2 FQGNSA. Written as DNA, the CDR3 is TGTGCCAGCAGCCGCCCCCTTTCCGGGCAGTTCTTC. Amino acids: CASSRPLSGQFF.

Only a few counts were recorded for this clonotype. The V call is TRBV10-3, the J call TRBJ2-7; the match to TRBD1 covers 10 bases. Germline assignment: CDR1 ENHRY and CDR2 SYGVKD. J gave up 3 bases and V 4 bases, and 0 bases lay outside the gene matches. This CDR3 contains 13 residues. The CDR3 is CAISGTGGYEQYF. The CDR3 bases are TGTGCCATCAGTGGGACAGGGGGCTACGAGCAGTACTTC.

This clonotype has a count of ten or more. The V gene is TRBV30, the J gene TRBJ1-1; D might be TRBD1 (5 bases). V dropped 3 bases and J dropped 5 bases, with 13 bases sitting between them. Germline V gives CDR1 GTSNPN, CDR2 SVGIG (reference sequence). CDR3 size: 13 residues. CDR3 coding DNA: TGTGCCTGGAGAAGGGCCTGGGGGACTGAAGCTTTCTTT. Its translation: CAWRRAWGTEAFF. Looking up the rest from reference TRBV30 and TRBJ1-1 gives the full variable domain: SQTIHQWPATLVQPVGSPLSLECTVEGTSNPNLYWYRQAAGRGLQLLFYSVGIGQISSEVPQNLSASRPQDRQFILSSKKLLLSDSGFYLCAWRRAWGTEAFFGQGTRLTVV.

The sample holds a few counts of this clonotype. The chain links TRBV12-3 or TRBV12-4 to TRBJ2-5; the D is unclear. Trimming shortened V by 7 bases and J by 4 bases, and 19 bases separated the two germline ends. The CDR3 length is 15 residues. The chain's CDR3 is CASTERLGLGETQYF. In nucleotides, the CDR3 is TGTGCCAGCACTGAGAGACTCGGGTTGGGAGAGACCCAGTACTTC.

The chain recombines TRBV7-9 with TRBJ1-2; D might be TRBD1 (5 bases). V lost 3 bases to trimming and J lost 7 bases, with 12 bases between them. CDR1 SEHNR and CDR2 FQNEAQ come from the germline V gene (reference sequence). The CDR3 has 13 residues. The CDR3 DNA reads as TGTGCCAGCAGCTTTGTGAGGGGCCCTGGCTACACCTTC. Residues: CASSFVRGPGYTF.

This clonotype was seen at least ten times. This chain joins TRBV7-2 and TRBJ1-2, with D maybe TRBD1 (5 bases). The CDR3 has 15 amino acids. Per the germline V gene, CDR1 is SGHTA and CDR2 is FQGNSA. V gave up 0 bases and J gave up 8 bases, with 16 bases separating them. In DNA form, the CDR3 reads TGTGCCAGCAGCTTAGCCTTAGGGAAGGGGAGAGGCTACACCTTC. This sequence encodes CASSLALGKGRGYTF.

The rearrangement links TRBV10-2 to TRBJ1-1; a weak D match, TRBD1 (5 bases). This CDR3 is 16 amino acids long. V dropped 0 bases and J dropped 1 base, with 12 bases sitting between them. From germline, CDR1 is WSHSY and CDR2 SAAADI. The CDR3 DNA follows: TGCGCCAGCAGTGAGTCAGTAGCAGGGCGGAACACTGAAGCTTTCTTT. It specifies CASSESVAGRNTEAFF.

V is TRBV7-2 and J is TRBJ2-7; the D call may be TRBD1 or TRBD2 (5 bases each). CDR1 is SGHTA, CDR2 FQGNSA, per germline. The V end was cut by 2 bases, the J end by 2 bases, with 13 bases between. The CDR3 runs to 15 residues. The CDR3 DNA sequence: TGTGCCAGCAGCTTATGGGGGTCGCGCACCTACGAGCAGTACTTC. Protein sequence: CASSLWGSRTYEQYF.

This clonotype was seen repeatedly, ten times or more. The CDR3 loop reads CASSQGLAGGYNEQFF. Here the CDR3 DNA reads TGCGCCAGCAGCCAAGGACTAGCGGGAGGGTACAATGAGCAGTTCTTC. The V and J genes are TRBV4-3 and TRBJ2-1, with 14 bases fitting TRBD2. The V gene end was trimmed by 1 base and the J gene end by 4 bases; junction bases not matched to a gene: 0. This CDR3 comprises 16 residues. CDR1 and CDR2 (germline): LGHNA, YSLEER.

This clonotype was seen more than once but under ten times. One end of the junction does not line up with germline, which may come from a read error. The chain combines TRBV5-6 with TRBJ1-5, with D possibly being TRBD1 (5 bases). Germline V gene data show CDR1 as SGHDT and CDR2 as YYEEEE. The CDR3 is 16 amino acids. The DNA of the CDR3 is TGCGCCAGCAGCTTGTGGGGGTCCAAATTCAATCAGCCCCAGCATTTT. This translates into CASSLWGSKFNQPQHF.

This clonotype turned up a few times. The J gene is TRBJ1-5, the V gene TRBV6-6; D remains unclear. This CDR3 contains 15 residues. The V end was cut by 8 bases, the J end by 1 base, with 15 bases between. Germline CDR1 MNHNY, CDR2 SVGAGI (reference sequence). The CDR3 bases are TGTGCCAGCGAATCGCCAGATCGCAGCAATCAGCCCCAGCATTTT. It codes for CASESPDRSNQPQHF.